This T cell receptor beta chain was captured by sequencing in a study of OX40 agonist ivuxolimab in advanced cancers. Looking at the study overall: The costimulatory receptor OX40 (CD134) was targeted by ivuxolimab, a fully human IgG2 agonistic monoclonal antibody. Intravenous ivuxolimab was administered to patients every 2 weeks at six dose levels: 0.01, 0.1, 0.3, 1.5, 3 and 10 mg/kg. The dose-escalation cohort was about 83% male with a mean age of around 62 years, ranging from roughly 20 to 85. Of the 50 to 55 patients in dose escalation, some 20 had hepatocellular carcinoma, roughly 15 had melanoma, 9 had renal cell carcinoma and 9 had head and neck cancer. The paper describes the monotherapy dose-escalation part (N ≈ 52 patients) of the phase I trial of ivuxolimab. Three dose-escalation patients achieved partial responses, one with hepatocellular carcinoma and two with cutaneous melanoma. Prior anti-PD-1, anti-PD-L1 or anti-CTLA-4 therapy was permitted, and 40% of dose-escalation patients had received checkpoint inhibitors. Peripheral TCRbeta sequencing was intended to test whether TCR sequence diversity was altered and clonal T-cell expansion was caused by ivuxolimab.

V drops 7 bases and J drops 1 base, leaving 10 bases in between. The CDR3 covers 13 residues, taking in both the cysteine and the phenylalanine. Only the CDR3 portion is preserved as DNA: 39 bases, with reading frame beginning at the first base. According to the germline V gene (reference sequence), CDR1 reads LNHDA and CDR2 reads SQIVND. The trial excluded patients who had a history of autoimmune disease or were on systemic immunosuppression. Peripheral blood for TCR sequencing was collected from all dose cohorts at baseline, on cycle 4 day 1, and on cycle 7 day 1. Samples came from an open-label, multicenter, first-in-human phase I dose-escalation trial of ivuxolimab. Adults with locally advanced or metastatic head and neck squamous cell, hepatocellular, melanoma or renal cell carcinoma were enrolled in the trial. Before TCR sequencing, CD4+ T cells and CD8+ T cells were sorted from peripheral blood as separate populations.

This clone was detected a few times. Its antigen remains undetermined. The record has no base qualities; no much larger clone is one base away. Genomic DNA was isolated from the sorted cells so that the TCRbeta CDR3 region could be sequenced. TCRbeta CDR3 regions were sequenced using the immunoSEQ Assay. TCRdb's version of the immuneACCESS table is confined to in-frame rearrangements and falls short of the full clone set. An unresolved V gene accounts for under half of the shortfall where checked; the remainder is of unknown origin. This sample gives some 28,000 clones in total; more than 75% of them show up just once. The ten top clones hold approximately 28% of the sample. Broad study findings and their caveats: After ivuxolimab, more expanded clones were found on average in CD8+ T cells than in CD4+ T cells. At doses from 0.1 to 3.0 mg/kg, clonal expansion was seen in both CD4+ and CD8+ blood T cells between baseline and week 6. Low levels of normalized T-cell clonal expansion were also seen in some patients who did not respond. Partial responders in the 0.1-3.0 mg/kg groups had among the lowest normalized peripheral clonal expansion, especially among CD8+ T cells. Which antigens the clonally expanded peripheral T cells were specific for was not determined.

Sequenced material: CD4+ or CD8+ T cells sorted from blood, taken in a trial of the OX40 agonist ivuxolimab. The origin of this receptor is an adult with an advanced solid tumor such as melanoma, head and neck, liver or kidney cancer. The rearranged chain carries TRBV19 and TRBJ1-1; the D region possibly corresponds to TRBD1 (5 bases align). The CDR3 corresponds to CASTTQGNTEAFF. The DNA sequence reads TGTGCCAGTACCACCCAGGGGAACACTGAAGCTTTCTTT.